A selection of T cell receptor beta chains follows, all from one sample in a study of shared clonotypes between healthy human individuals. Assay: immunoSEQ multiplex PCR; the TCRdb copy retains only in-frame clones and omits some. The sample has millions of clones, around nine tenths seen once. Sequenced input: naive CD4+ T cells sorted from blood. These receptors came from a man aged 18 to 30 in good health. The CDR3 runs from the conserved cysteine through the conserved F or W.

TRBV11-1 | CASSSRQGRGQETQYF
TRBV6-4 | CASSPGQAITDTQYF
TRBV19 | CASSISGNTQYF
TRBV7-9 | CASSFSSGSPNEQFF
TRBV5-1 | CASSFRADGTEAFF
TRBV10-3 | CASTGDPGENIQYF
TRBV28 | CASSGLGGTSYEQYF
TRBV5-6 | CASSFRSGQGSNTIYF
TRBV28 | CASSSRLAGSTDTQYF
TRBV7-2 | CASSSPRGGGQSDTQYF
TRBV7-9 | CASSLGGALRQETQYF
TRBV4-1 | CASSQGTGEWTEAFF
TRBV9 | CASRNHDGVGELFF
TRBV28 | CASSLEYQPQHF
TRBV6-5 | CASTPGGNQPQHF
TRBV10-3 | CATLPTGGLNSGANVLTF
TRBV5-1 | CASSPGPGATNEKLFF
TRBV7-2 | CASSLLTGTNQETQYF
TRBV7-8 | CASSLGLAGSANTQYF
TRBV9 | CASSGRGSEKLFF
TRBV18 | CASSPGQDYGYTF
TRBV6-5 | CASSYGRLNSPLHF
TRBV9 | CASSVAGGNDEQFF
TRBV4-3 | CASSQEGGSHEQYF
TRBV5-1 | CASSLGGTGGTGANVLTF
TRBV6-4 | CASSRTSGETQYF
TRBV2 | CASSEASRPSGANVLTF
TRBV28 | CASSWGQVGTEAFF
TRBV5-1 | CASRFGTKETQYF
TRBV4-2 | CASSQGGENQPQHF
TRBV19 | CASRSWDPEDYGYTF
TRBV5-5 | CASSLGPEGYEQYF
TRBV4-1 | CASSQAGALTEAFF
TRBV7-2 | CASSKATLANEQFF
TRBV7-3 | CASSPTGNTDTQYF
TRBV6-1 | CASSVEGRGRDSNQPQHF
TRBV9 | CASSVGTSGINYIDEQFF
TRBV18 | CASSRVDSSEQYF
TRBV15 | CATSRGSPYEQYF
TRBV5-1 | CASSLDLGRSDEQYF
TRBV7-6 | CASSLAGGGRRRETQYF
TRBV5-1 | CASSFTSGGSYNEQFF
TRBV14 | CASSQLTGELFF
TRBV9 | CASSVFGLAEETQYF
TRBV4-3 | CASSQDWGGRDYTF